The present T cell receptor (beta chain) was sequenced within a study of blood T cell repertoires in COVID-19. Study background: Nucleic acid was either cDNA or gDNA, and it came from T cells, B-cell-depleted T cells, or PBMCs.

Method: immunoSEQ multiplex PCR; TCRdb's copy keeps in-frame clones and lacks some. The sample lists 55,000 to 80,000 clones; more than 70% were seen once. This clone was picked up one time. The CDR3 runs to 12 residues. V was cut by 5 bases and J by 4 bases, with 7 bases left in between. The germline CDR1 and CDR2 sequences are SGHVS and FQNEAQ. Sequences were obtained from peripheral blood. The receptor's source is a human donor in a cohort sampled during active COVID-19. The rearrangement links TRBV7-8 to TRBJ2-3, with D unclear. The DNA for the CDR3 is TGTGCCAGCAGCCGACGGGCAGATACGCAGTATTTT. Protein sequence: CASSRRADTQYF.